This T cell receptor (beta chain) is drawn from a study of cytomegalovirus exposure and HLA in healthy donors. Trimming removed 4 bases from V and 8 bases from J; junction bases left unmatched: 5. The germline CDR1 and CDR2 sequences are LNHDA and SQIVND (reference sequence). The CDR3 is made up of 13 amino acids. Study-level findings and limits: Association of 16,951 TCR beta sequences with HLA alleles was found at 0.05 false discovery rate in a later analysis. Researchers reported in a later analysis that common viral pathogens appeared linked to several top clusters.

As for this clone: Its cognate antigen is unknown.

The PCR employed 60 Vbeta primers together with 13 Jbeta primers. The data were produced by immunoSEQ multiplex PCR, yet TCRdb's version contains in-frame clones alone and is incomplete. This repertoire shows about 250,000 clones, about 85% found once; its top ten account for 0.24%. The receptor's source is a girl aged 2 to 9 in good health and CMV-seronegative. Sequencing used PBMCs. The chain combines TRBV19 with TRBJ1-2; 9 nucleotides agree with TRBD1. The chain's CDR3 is CASSKQGATGYTF. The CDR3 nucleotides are TGTGCCAGTAGTAAACAGGGGGCGACGGGCTACACCTTC.